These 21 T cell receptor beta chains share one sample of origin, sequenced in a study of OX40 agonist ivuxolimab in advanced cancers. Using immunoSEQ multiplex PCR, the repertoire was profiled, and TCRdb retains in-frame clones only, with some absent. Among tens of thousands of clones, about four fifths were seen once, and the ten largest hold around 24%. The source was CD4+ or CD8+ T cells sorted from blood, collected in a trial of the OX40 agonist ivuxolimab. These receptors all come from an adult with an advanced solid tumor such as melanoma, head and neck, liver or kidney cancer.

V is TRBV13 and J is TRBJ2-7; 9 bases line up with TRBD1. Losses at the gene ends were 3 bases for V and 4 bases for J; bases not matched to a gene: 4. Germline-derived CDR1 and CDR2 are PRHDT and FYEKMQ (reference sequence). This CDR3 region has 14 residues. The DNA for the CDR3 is TGTGCCAGCAGCTTCGGGACAGGGACATACGAGCAGTACTTC. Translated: CASSFGTGTYEQYF.

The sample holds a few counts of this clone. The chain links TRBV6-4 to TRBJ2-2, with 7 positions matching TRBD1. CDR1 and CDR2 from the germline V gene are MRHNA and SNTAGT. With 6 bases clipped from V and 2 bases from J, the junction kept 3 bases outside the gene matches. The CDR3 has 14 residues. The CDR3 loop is CASSGQDNTGELFF. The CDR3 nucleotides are TGTGCCAGCAGCGGACAGGATAACACCGGGGAGCTGTTTTTT.

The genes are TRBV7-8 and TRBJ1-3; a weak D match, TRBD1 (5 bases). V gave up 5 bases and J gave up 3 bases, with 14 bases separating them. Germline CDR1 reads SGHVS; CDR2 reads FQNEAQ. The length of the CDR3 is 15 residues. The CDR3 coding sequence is TGTGCCAGCAGCGAAACCTCAGGGCATGGAAACACCATATATTTT. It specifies CASSETSGHGNTIYF. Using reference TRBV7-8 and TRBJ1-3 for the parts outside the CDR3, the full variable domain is GAGVSQSPRYKVAKRGQDVALRCDPISGHVSLFWYQQALGQGPEFLTYFQNEAQLDKSGLPSDRFFAERPEGSVSTLKIQRTQQEDSAVYLCASSETSGHGNTIYFGEGSWLTVV.

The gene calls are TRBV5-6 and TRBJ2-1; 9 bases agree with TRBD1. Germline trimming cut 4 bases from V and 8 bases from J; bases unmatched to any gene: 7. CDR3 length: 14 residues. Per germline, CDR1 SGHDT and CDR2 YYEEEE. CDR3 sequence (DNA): TGTGCCAGCAGCGTAGGGACAGGGCTTTATGAGCAGTTCTTC. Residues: CASSVGTGLYEQFF.

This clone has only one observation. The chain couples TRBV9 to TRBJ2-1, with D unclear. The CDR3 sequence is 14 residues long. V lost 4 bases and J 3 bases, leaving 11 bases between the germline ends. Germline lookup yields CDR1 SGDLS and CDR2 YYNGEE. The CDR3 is CASSRFTGYNEQFF. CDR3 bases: TGTGCCAGCAGCCGTTTTACTGGCTACAATGAGCAGTTCTTC.

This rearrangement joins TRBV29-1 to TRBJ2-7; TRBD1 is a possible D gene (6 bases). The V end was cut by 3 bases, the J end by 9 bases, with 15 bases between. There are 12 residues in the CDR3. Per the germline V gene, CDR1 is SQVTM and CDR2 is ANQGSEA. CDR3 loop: CSVETPQGLQYF. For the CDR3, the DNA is TGCAGCGTTGAGACCCCACAGGGCCTGCAGTACTTC.

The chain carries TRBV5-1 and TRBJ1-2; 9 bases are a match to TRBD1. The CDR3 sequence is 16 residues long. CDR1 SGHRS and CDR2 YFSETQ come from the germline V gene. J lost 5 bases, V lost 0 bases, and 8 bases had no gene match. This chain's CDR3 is CASSLAASDRGYGYTF. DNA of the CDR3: TGCGCCAGCAGCTTGGCCGCCTCGGACAGGGGATATGGCTACACCTTC.

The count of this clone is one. The CDR3 loop is CASSIPPAEPFF. CDR3 sequence (DNA): TGTGCCAGTAGTATACCGCCCGCCGAACCTTTCTTT. This sequence joins TRBV19 and TRBJ1-1, with D unclear. The CDR3 is 12 residues long. Deletions cut 2 bases from V and 12 bases from J, with 13 bases between. Per the germline V gene, CDR1 is LNHDA and CDR2 is SQIVND (reference sequence).

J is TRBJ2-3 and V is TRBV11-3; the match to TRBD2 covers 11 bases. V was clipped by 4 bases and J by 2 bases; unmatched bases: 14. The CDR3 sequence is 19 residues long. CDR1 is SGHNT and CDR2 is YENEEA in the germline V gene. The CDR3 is CASSSIYAGTSGYTDTQYF. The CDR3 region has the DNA TGTGCCAGCAGCTCGATCTACGCCGGGACTAGCGGCTACACAGATACGCAGTATTTT.

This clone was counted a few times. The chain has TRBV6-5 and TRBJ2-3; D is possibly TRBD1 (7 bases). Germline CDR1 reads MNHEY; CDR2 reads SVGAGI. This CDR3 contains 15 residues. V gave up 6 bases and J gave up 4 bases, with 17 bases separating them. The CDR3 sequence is CASSGGGGGADTQYF. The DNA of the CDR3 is TGTGCCAGCAGCGGAGGAGGGGGCGGGGCAGATACGCAGTATTTT.

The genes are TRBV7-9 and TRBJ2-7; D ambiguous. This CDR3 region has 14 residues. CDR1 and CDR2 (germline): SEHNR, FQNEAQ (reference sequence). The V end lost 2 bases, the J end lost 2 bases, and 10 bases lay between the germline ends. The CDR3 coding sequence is TGTGCCAGCAGCTTAATTGGCTCAACCTACGAGCAGTACTTC. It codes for CASSLIGSTYEQYF.

In DNA form, the CDR3 reads TGTGCCAGCAGGGTTCGTGGCCAAGAGACCCAGTACTTC. It codes for CASRVRGQETQYF. This sequence joins TRBV6-1 and TRBJ2-5; D remains unclear. V was pared by 6 bases and J by 1 base, with 9 bases between. The CDR3 is 13 amino acids. The germline gives CDR1 MNHNS, CDR2 SASEGT.

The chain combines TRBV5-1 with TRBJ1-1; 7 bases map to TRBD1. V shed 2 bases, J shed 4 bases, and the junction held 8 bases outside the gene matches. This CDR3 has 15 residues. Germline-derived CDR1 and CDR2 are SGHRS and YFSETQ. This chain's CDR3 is CASSLGLKGATEAFF. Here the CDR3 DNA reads TGCGCCAGCAGCTTAGGACTCAAGGGGGCCACTGAAGCTTTCTTT.

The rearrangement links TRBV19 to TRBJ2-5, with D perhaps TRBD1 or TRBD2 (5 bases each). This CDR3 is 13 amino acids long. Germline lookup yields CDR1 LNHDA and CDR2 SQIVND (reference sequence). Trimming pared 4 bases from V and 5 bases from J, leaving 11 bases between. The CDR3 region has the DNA TGTGCCAGTAGTAAGTGGGACGGGGAGACCCAGTACTTC. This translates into CASSKWDGETQYF.

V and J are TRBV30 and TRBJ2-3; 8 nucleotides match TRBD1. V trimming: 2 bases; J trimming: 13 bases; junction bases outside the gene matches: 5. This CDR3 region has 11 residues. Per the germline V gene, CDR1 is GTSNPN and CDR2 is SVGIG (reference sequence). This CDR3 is CAWSTGGTEYF. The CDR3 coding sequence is TGTGCCTGGAGTACAGGGGGAACGGAGTATTTT.

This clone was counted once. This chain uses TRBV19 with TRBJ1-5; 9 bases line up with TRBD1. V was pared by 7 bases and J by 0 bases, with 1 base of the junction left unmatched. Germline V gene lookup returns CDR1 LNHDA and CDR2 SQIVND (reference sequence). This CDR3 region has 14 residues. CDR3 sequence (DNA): TGTGCCAGTACGACAGGGGGTAGCAATCAGCCCCAGCATTTT. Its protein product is CASTTGGSNQPQHF.

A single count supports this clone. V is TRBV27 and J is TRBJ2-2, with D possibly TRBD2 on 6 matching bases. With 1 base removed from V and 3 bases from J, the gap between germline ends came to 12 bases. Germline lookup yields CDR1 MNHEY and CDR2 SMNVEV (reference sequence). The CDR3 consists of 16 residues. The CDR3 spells CASSLYGSGDTGELFF. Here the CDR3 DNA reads TGTGCCAGCAGTTTATACGGGTCGGGGGACACCGGGGAGCTGTTTTTT.

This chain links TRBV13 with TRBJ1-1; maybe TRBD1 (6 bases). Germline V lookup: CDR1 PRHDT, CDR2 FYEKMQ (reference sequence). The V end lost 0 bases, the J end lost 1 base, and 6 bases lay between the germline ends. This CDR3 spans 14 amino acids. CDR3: CASSLGGANTEAFF. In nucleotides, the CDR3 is TGTGCCAGCAGCTTAGGGGGGGCGAACACTGAAGCTTTCTTT. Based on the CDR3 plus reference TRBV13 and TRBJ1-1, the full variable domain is AAGVIQSPRHLIKEKRETATLKCYPIPRHDTVYWYQQGPGQDPQFLISFYEKMQSDKGSIPDRFSAQQFSDYHSELNMSSLELGDSALYFCASSLGGANTEAFFGQGTRLTVV.

CDR3 loop: CASSLNLAAYNEQFF. In DNA, the CDR3 is TGTGCCAGCAGTTTAAACCTAGCGGCCTACAATGAGCAGTTCTTC. This chain connects TRBV27 to TRBJ2-1; 7 nucleotides match TRBD2. Germline assignment: CDR1 MNHEY and CDR2 SMNVEV (reference sequence). The CDR3 length is 15 residues. V lost 2 bases to trimming and J lost 2 bases; unmatched junction nucleotides: 3.

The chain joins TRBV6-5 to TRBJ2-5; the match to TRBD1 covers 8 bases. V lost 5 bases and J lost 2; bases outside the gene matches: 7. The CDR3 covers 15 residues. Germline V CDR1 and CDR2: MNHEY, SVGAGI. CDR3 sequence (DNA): TGTGCCAGCAGTCGAGGACAGGGCGGACAAGAGACCCAGTACTTC. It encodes CASSRGQGGQETQYF.

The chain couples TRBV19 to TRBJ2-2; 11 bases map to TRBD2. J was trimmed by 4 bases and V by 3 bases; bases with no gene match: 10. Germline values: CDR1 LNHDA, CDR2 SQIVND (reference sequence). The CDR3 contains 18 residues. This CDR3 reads CASSMAVAGGLGTGELFF. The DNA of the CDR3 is TGTGCCAGTAGTATGGCGGTAGCGGGGGGGCTGGGCACCGGGGAGCTGTTTTTT.